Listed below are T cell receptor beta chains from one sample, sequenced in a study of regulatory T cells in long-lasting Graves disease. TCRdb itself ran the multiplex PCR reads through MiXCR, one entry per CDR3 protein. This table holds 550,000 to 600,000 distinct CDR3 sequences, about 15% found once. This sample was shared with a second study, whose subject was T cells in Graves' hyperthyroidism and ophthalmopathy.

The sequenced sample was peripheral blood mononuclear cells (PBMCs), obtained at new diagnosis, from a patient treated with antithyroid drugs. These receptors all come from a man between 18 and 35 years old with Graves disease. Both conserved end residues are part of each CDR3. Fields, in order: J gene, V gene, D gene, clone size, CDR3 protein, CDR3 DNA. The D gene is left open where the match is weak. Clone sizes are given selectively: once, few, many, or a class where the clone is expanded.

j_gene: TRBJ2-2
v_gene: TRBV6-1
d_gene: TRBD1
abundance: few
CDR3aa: CASRGTGSNTGELFF
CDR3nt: TGTGCCAGCAGAGGGACAGGGTCGAACACCGGGGAGCTGTTTTTT

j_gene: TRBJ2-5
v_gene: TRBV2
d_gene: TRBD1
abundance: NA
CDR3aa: CASDWAGGSETQYF
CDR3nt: TGTGCCAGCGACTGGGCAGGGGGCTCAGAGACCCAGTACTTC

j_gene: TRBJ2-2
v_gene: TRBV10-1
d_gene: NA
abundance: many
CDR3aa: CASEPLLPKAATGELFF
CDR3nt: TGCGCCAGCGAGCCCCTACTTCCTAAGGCGGCCACCGGGGAGCTGTTTTTT

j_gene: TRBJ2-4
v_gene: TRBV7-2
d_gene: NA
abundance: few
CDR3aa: CASSTSGQKNIQYF
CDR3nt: TGTGCCAGCAGCACATCCGGACAGAAAAACATTCAGTACTTC

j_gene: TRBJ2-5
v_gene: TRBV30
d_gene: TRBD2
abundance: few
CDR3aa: CAWSVGLAEETQYF
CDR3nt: TGTGCCTGGAGTGTGGGACTAGCGGAAGAGACCCAGTACTTC

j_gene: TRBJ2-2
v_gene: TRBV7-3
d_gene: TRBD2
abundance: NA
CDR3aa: CASRRLAGEVGELFF
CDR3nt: TGTGCCAGCAGACGACTAGCGGGAGAAGTCGGGGAGCTGTTTTTT

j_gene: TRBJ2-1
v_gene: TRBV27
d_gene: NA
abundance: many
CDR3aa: CASSLMDGYNEQFF
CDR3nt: TGTGCCAGCAGTCTGATGGACGGCTACAATGAGCAGTTCTTC

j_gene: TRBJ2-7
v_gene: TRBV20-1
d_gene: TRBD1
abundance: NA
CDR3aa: CSARPRDRGNEQYF
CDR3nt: TGCAGTGCTAGACCCCGGGACAGGGGGAACGAGCAGTACTTC

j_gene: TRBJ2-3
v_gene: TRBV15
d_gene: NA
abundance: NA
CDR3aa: CATSRPPGGLSTDTQYF
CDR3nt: TGTGCCACCAGCAGGCCCCCGGGCGGATTAAGTACAGATACGCAGTATTTT

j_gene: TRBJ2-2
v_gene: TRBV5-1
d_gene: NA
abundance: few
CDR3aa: CASHPGQTNTGELFF
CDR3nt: TGCGCCAGCCACCCTGGACAGACGAACACCGGGGAGCTGTTTTTT

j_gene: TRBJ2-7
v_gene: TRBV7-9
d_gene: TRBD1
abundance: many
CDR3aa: CASSLGTGGTYEQYF
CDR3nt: TGTGCCAGCAGCTTGGGGACAGGGGGTACCTACGAGCAGTACTTC

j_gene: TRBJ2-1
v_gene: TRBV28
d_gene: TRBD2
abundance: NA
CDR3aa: CASSLWTSGSPEQFF
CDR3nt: TGTGCCAGCAGCTTGTGGACTAGCGGGAGTCCTGAGCAGTTCTTC

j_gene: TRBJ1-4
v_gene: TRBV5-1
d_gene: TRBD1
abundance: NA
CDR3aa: CASSLVGQTNEKLFF
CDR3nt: TGCGCCAGCAGCTTGGTGGGACAGACTAATGAAAAACTGTTTTTT

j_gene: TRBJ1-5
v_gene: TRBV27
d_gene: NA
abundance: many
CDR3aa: CASSLAGAQPQHF
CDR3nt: TGTGCCAGCAGTTTAGCGGGTGCTCAGCCCCAGCATTTT

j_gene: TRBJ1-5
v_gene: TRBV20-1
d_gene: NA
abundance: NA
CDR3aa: CSATAPGACNQPQHF
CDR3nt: TGCAGTGCTACAGCGCCGGGGGCGTGCAATCAGCCCCAGCATTTT

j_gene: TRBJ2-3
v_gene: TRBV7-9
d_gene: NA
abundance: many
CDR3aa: CASSLGIETRQKTQYF
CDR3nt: TGTGCCAGCAGCTTAGGGATCGAGACGAGACAGAAAACGCAGTATTTT

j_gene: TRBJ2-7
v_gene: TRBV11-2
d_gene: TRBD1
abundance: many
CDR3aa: CASSENPGQGAGEQYF
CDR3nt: TGTGCCAGCAGCGAAAACCCGGGACAGGGGGCGGGGGAGCAGTACTTC

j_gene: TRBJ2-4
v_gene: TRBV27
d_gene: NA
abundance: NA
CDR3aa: CASRAPGAKNIQYF
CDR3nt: TGTGCCAGCAGGGCACCGGGGGCCAAAAACATTCAGTACTTC

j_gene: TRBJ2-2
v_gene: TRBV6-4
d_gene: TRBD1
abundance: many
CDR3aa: CASSYLGGDTGELFF
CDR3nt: TGTGCCAGCAGTTACTTAGGGGGCGACACCGGGGAGCTGTTTTTT

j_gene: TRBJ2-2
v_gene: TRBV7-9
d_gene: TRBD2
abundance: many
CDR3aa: CASSRGDTGELFF
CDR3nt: TGTGCCAGCAGCCGGGGGGACACCGGGGAGCTGTTTTTT

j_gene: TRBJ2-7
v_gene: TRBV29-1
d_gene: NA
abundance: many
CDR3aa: CSVKAEVWGKGAYEQYF
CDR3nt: TGCAGCGTCAAAGCGGAGGTTTGGGGGAAGGGGGCCTACGAGCAGTACTTC

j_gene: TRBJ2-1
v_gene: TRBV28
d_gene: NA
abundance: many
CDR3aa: CASSLSREQFF
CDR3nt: TGTGCCAGCAGTTTATCCCGTGAGCAGTTCTTC

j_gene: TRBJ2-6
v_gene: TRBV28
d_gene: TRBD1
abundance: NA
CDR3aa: CASTTGGTGANVLTF
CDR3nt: TGTGCCAGCACCACAGGGGGTACTGGGGCCAACGTCCTGACTTTC

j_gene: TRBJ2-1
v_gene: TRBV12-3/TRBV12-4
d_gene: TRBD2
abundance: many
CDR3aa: CASSLALAGGNYNEQFF
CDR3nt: TGTGCCAGCAGTTTAGCACTAGCGGGAGGGAATTACAATGAGCAGTTCTTC

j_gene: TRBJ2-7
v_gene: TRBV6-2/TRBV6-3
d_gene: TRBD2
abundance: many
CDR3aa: CASSYGSGSSYEQYF
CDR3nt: TGTGCCAGCAGTTACGGTAGCGGGAGCTCCTACGAGCAGTACTTC

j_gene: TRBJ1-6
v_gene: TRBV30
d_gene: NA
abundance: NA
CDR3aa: CAWSVEWGNSPLHF
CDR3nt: TGTGCCTGGAGTGTGGAGTGGGGCAATTCACCCCTCCACTTT

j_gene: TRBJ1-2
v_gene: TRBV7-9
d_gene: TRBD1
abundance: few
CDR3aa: CASTTWTGGVVDGYTF
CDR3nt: TGTGCCAGCACGACCTGGACAGGGGGCGTGGTAGATGGCTACACCTTC

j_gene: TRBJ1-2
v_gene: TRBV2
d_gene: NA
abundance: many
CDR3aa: CASRLDSSYGYTF
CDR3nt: TGTGCCAGCAGACTGGACAGTTCCTATGGCTACACCTTC

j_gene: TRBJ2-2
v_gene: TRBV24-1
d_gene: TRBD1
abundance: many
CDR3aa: CATSDTTGTGSSTGELFF
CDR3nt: TGTGCCACCAGTGACACCACCGGGACAGGGTCTTCCACCGGGGAGCTGTTTTTT

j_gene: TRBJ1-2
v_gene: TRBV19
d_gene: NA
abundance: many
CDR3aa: CASRFADYGYTF
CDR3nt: TGTGCCAGTAGATTCGCGGACTATGGCTACACCTTC

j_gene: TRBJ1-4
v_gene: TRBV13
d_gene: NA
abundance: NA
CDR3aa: CASSLRRWGGSTNEKLFF
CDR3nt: TGTGCCAGCAGCCTCCGTCGGTGGGGGGGGAGTACTAATGAAAAACTGTTTTTT

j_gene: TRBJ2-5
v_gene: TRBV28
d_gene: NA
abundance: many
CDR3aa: CASSSRKMEETQYF
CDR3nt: TGTGCCAGCAGTTCCCGTAAAATGGAAGAGACCCAGTACTTC

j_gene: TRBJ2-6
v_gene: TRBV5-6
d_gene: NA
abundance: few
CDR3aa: CASSLEPHSGANVLTF
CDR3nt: TGTGCCAGCAGCTTGGAACCGCACTCTGGGGCCAACGTCCTGACTTTC

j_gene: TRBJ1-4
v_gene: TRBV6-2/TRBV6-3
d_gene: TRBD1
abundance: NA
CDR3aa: CASSYSFRGRGKLFF
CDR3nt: TGTGCCAGCAGTTACTCGTTCAGGGGGCGCGGAAAACTGTTTTTT

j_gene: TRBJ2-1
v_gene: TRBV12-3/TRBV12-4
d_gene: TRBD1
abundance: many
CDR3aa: CASSLLGTGYYNEQFF
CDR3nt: TGTGCCAGCAGTCTACTCGGGACAGGTTACTACAATGAGCAGTTCTTC

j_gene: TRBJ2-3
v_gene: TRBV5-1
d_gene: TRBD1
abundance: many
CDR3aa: CASSDGQGGVTDTQYF
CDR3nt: TGCGCCAGCAGCGATGGACAGGGGGGTGTCACAGATACGCAGTATTTT

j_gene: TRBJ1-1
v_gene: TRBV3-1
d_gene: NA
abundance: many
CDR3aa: CASSQDTRGTEAFF
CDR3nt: TGTGCCAGCAGCCAGGACACCCGAGGGACTGAAGCTTTCTTT

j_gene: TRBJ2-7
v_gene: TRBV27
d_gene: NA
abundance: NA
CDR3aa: CASRDFSYEQYF
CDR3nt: TGTGCCAGCCGGGACTTCTCCTACGAGCAGTACTTC

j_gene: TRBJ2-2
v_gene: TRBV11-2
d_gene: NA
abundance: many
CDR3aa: CASSFRIDRRRGELFF
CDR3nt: TGTGCCAGCAGCTTTAGGATCGACAGGCGGAGAGGGGAGCTGTTTTTT

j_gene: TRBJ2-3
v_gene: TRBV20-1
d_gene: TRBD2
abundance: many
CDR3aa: CSARAFSGTGTDTQYF
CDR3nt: TGCAGTGCTAGAGCTTTCAGCGGGACTGGCACAGATACGCAGTATTTT

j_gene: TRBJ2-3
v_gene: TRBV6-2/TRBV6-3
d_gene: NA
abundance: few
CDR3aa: CASRSWETQYF
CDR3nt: TGTGCCAGCAGAAGCTGGGAAACGCAGTATTTT

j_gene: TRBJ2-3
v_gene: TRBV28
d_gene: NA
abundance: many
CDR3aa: CASAYADTQYF
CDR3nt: TGTGCCAGTGCATATGCAGATACGCAGTATTTT

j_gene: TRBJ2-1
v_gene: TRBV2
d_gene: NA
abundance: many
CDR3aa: CASTGRSDEQFF
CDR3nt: TGTGCCAGCACTGGAAGGTCGGATGAGCAGTTCTTC

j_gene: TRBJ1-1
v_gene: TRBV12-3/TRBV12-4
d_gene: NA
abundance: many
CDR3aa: CASRPGRSKTTEAFF
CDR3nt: TGTGCCAGCAGGCCGGGTCGATCCAAGACCACTGAAGCTTTCTTT

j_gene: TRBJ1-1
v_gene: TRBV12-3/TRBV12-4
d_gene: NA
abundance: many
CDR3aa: CASSRDAANTEAFF
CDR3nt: TGTGCCAGCAGCCGGGATGCGGCGAACACTGAAGCTTTCTTT